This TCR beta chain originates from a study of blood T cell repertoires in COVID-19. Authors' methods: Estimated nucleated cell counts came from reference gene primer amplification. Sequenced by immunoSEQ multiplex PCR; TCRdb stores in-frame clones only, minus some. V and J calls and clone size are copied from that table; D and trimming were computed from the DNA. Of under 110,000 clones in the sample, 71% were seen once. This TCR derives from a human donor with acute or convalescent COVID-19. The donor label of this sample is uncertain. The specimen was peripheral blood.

The CDR3 loop reads CASTSDRGGNEQFF. The CDR3, as DNA: TGTGCCAGCACCTCGGACAGGGGCGGCAATGAGCAGTTCTTC. The chain carries TRBV7-9 and TRBJ2-1, with 9 bases lining up with TRBD1. CDR3 length: 14 residues. With V trimmed by 7 bases and J by 6 bases, 7 bases remained unmatched. Germline loops: CDR1 SEHNR, CDR2 FQNEAQ (reference sequence).